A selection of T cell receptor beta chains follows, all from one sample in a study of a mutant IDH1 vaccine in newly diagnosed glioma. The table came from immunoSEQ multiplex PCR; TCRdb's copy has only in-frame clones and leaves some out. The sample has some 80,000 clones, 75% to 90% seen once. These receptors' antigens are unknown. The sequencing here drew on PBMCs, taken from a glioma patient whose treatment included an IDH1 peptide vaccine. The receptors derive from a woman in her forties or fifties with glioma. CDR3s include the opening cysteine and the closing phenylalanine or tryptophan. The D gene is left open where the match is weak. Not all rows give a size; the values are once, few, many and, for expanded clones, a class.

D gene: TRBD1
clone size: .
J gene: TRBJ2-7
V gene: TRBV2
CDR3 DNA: TGTGCCAGCAGCAAGCAGGGACAGTGGTACGAGCAGTACTTC
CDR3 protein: CASSKQGQWYEQYF

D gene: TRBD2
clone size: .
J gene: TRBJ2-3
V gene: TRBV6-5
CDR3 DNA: TGTGCCAGCGCGGCTAGCGGGAGGGCAGATACGCAGTATTTT
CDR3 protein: CASAASGRADTQYF

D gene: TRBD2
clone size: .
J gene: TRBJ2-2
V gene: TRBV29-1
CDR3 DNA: TGCAGCGGGGGGGGACTAGCGGGCGACGGGAACACCGGGGAGCTGTTTTTT
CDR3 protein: CSGGGLAGDGNTGELFF

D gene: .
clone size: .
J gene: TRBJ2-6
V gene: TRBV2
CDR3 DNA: TGTGCCAGCAGTGGTCATCCAGGGGCCTCTGGGGCCAACGTCCTGACTTTC
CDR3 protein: CASSGHPGASGANVLTF

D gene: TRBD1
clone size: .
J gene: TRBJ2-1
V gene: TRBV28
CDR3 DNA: TGTGCCAGCAGTGCCAGGGGGCGAGTAAGCAATGAGCAGTTCTTC
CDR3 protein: CASSARGRVSNEQFF

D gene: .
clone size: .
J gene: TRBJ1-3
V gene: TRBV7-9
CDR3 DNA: TGTGCCAGCGCTCCCGGGGTATCTGGAAACACCATATATTTT
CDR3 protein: CASAPGVSGNTIYF

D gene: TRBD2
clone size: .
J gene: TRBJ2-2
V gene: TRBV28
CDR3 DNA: TGTGCCAGCAGGGGCGCTTGGAACGGGAGGGGTAATCGGAACGGGGAGCTGTTTTTT
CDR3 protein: CASRGAWNGRGNRNGELFF

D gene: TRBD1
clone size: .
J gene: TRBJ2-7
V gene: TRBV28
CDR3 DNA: TGTGCCAGCAGTTTATCTGGGGACAGGAGGCGCTACGAGCAGTACTTC
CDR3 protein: CASSLSGDRRRYEQYF

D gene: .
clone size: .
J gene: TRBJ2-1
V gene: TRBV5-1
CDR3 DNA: TGCGCCAGCAGCGGTGTGGTGAACTCCTACAATGAGCAGTTCTTC
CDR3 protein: CASSGVVNSYNEQFF

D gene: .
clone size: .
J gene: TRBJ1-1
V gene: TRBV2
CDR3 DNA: TGTGCCAGCAACACCCAGCGGGGGAGCGAAGCTTTCTTT
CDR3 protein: CASNTQRGSEAFF

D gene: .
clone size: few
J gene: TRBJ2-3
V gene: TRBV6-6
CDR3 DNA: TGTGCCAGCAGTTACGGACTTTCAGCTGATACGCAGTATTTT
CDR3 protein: CASSYGLSADTQYF

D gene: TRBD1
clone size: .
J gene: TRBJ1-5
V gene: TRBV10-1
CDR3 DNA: TGCGCCAGCACCTGGACAGGGGAAGACGGCAATCAGCCCCAGCATTTT
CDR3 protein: CASTWTGEDGNQPQHF

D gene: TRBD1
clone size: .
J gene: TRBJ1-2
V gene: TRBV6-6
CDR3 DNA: TGTGCCAGCAGCCCGGGACAGGTGGCGTATGGCTACACCTTC
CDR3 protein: CASSPGQVAYGYTF

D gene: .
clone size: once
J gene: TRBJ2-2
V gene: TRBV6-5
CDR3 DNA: TGTGCCAGCAAAAAACAGGGTACGAACACCGGGGAGCTGTTTTTT
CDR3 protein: CASKKQGTNTGELFF

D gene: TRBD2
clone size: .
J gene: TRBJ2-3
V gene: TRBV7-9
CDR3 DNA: TGTGCCAGCAGCTTAGGTTCGGAGCGGGAGGGGTCAGATACGCAGTATTTT
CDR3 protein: CASSLGSEREGSDTQYF

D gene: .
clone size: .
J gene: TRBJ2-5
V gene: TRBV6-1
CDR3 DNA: TGTGCCAGCAGTCCGTTTATTAACACCCAAGAGACCCAGTACTTC
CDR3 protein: CASSPFINTQETQYF

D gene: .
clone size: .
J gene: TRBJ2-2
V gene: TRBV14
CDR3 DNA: TGTGCCAGCAGCCCGTTAGCCAAGATGAACACCGGGGAGCTGTTTTTT
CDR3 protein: CASSPLAKMNTGELFF

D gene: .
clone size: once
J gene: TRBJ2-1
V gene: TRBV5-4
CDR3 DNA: TGTGCCAGCAGCTTGGAAGGCGGAGGTTACAATGAGCAGTTCTTC
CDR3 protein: CASSLEGGGYNEQFF

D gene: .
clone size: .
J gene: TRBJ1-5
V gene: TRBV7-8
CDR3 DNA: TGTGCCAGCAGCGCCCAGCGGGGGGGCGGGAATCAGCCCCAGCATTTT
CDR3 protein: CASSAQRGGGNQPQHF

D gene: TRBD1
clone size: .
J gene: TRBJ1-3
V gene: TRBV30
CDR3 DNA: TGTGCCTGGAGCTTTGGGATCCCAGACAGGGACTCTGGAAACACCATATATTTT
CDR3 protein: CAWSFGIPDRDSGNTIYF

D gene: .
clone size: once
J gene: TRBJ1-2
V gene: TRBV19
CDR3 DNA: TGTGCCAGTAGTCCCACCCGGACCCGGGCAGACTATGGCTACACCTTC
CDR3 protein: CASSPTRTRADYGYTF

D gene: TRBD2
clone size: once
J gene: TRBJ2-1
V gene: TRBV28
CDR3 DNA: TGTGCCAGCAGCCCCGCTGGTAGCGGGAGTAATGAGCAGTTCTTC
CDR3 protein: CASSPAGSGSNEQFF

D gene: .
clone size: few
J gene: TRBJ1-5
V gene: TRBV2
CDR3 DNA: TGTGCCAGCAGTGATTTGGTCACGATATACAGCAATCAGCCCCAGCATTTT
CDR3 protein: CASSDLVTIYSNQPQHF

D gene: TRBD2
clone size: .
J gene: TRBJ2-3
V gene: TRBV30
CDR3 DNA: TGTGCCTCCGAGGGACTAGAAGGGGATACGCAGTATTTT
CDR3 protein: CASEGLEGDTQYF

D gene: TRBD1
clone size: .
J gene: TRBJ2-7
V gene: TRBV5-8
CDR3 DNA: TGTGCCAGCAGCAGGCTTGGGACAGGGAGGTACGAGCAGTACTTC
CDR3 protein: CASSRLGTGRYEQYF

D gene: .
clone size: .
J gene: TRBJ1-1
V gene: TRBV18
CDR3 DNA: TGTGCCAGCTCAGAAGGGATAAACACTGAAGCTTTCTTT
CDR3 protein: CASSEGINTEAFF

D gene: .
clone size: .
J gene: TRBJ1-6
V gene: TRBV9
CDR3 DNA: TGTGCCAGCAGCCCCCGGGACGGGAATAATTCACCCCTCCACTTT
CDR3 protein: CASSPRDGNNSPLHF

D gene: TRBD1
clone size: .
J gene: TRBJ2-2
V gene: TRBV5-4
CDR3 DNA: TGTGCCAGCAGCTCAAGAGGACAGGGGGCGGGCGGGGAGCTGTTTTTT
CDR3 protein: CASSSRGQGAGGELFF

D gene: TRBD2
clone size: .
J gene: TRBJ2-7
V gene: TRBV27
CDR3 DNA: TGTGCCAGCACCTACAGCGGGGGAACCAACGAGCAGTACTTC
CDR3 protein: CASTYSGGTNEQYF

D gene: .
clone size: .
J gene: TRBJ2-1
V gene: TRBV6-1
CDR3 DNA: TGTGCCAGCAGCCCGAACCAGGGGAGCTACAATGAGCAGTTCTTC
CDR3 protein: CASSPNQGSYNEQFF

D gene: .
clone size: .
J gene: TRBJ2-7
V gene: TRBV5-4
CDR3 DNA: TGTGCCAGCAGCCTGGGACTTTCTTCCTACGAGCAGTACTTC
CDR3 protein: CASSLGLSSYEQYF

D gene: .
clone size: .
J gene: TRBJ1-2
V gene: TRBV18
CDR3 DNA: TGTGCCAGCTCGCTGAACGGGGGCGGTGGCTACACCTTC
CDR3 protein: CASSLNGGGGYTF

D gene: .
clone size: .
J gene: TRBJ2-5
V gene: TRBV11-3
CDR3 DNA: TGTGCCAGCAGCTTATCCAGTCAAGAGACCCAGTACTTC
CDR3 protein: CASSLSSQETQYF

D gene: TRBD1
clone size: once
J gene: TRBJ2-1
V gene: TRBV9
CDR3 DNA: TGTGCCAGCAGTCCGGCGACAGGGACCTACAATGAGCAGTTCTTC
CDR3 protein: CASSPATGTYNEQFF

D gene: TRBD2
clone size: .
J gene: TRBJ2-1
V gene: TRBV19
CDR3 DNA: TGTGCCAGTAGTATACCCGGGAGGGCCTACAATGAGCAGTTCTTC
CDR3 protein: CASSIPGRAYNEQFF

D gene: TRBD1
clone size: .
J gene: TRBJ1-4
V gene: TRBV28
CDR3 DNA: TGTGCCAGCAGTTCCGGGACAGGGTTTAATGAAAAACTGTTTTTT
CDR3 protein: CASSSGTGFNEKLFF

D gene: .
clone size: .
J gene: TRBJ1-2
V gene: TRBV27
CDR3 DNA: TGTGCCAGCAGTTTATACGGCGGGACACCCACTTCCTATGGCTACACCTTC
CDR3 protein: CASSLYGGTPTSYGYTF

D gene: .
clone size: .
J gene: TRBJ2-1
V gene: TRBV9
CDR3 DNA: TGTGCCAGCAGCGTAGTTCCGAACAATGAGCAGTTCTTC
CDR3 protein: CASSVVPNNEQFF

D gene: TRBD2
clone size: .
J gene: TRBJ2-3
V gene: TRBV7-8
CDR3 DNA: TGTGCCAGCAGCTTAACCAGCGGGGCTAGCACAGATACGCAGTATTTT
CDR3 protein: CASSLTSGASTDTQYF

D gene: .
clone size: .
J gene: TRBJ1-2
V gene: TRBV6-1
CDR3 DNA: TGTGCCAGCAGTGAGGGGGGGGTCGTACAGGCCTTCTATGGCTACACCTTC
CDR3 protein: CASSEGGVVQAFYGYTF

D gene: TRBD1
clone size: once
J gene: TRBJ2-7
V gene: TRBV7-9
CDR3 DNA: TGTGCCAGCAGCTCGACAGGGGGCTACGAGCAGTACTTC
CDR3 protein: CASSSTGGYEQYF

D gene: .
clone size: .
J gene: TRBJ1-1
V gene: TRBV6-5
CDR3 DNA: TGTGCCACGCGGCTCATGAACACTGAAGCTTTCTTT
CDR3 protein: CATRLMNTEAFF

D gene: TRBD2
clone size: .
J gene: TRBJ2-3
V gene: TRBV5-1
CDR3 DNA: TGCGCCAGCAGCTTGGAGCTAGCGTTTAGCGGGAGCACAGATACGCAGTATTTT
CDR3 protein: CASSLELAFSGSTDTQYF

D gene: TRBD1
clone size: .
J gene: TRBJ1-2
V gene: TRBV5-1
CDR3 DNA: TGCGCCAGCAGCATGGACAGGGACTATGGCTACACCTTC
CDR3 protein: CASSMDRDYGYTF

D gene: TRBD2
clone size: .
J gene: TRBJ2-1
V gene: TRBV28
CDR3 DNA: TGTGCCAGCAGTTTACGGCTAGCGGACTACAATGAGCAGTTCTTC
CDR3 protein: CASSLRLADYNEQFF

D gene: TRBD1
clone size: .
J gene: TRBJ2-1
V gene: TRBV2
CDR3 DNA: TGTGCCAGCATTTGGGACAGCAACTACAATGAGCAGTTCTTC
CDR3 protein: CASIWDSNYNEQFF

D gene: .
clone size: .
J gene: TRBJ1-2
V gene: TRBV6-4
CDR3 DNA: TGTGCCAGCAGGAGAGATCCGAGGGGGAACTATGGCTACACCTTC
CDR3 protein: CASRRDPRGNYGYTF

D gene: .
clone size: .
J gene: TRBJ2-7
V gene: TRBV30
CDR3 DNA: TGTGCCTGGAGTGTTCAAGGAGCCTACGAGCAGTACTTC
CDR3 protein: CAWSVQGAYEQYF

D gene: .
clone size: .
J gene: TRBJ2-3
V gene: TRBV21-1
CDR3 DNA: TGTGCCAGCAGCCCTCGGGGGCGGGAGGGCCTAGGGGCAGATACGCAGTATTTT
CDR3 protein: CASSPRGREGLGADTQYF

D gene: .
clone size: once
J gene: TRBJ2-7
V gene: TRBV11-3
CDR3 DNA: TGTGCCAGCAGCTTGGGCAGGCACTCCTACGAGCAGTACTTC
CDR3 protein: CASSLGRHSYEQYF